This T cell receptor (beta chain) was recovered during a study of CD8 T cells in ankylosing spondylitis. Study-wide points: There were earlier reports of some motif variants in reactive arthritis synovial fluid and blood.

In the case of this clonotype: Its antigen remains unidentified.

TCRdb re-analysed the 5' RACE reads in MiXCR, keeping a single row per CDR3 protein. This table has approximately 350,000 distinct CDR3 sequences, about 15% appearing once. CDR3 length: 12 amino acids. The V end lost 5 bases, the J end lost 8 bases, and 13 bases lay between the germline ends. The V gene's germline CDR1 is DFQATT and CDR2 SNEGSKA (reference sequence). The receptor comes from a male donor with ankylosing spondylitis or in good health (not recorded which). The rearrangement uses TRBV20-1 and TRBJ2-1; no definite D call. The source material was blood, either unsorted or a sorted T cell fraction (not recorded which). The CDR3 DNA follows: TGCAGTGCTGGCCTCGGCGTCGATGAGCAGTTCTTC. Translated, it gives CSAGLGVDEQFF.